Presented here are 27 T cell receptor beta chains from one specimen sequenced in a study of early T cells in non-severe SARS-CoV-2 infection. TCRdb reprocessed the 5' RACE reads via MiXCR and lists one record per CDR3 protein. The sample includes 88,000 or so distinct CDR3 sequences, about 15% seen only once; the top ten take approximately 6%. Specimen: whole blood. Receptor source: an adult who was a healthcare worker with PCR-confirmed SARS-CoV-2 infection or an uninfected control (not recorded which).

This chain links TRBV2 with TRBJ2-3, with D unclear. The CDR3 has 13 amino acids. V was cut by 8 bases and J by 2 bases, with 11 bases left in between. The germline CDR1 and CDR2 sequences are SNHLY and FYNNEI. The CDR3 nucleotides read TGTGCCAGCGGGGTTAGGGACACAGATACGCAGTATTTT. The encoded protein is CASGVRDTDTQYF.

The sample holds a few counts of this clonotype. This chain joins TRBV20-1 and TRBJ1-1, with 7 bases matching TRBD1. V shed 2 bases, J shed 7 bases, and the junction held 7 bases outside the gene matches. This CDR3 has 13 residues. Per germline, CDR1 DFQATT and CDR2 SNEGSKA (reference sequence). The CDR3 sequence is CSARQQGGGEAFF. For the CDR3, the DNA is TGCAGTGCTAGACAGCAGGGGGGAGGTGAAGCTTTCTTT.

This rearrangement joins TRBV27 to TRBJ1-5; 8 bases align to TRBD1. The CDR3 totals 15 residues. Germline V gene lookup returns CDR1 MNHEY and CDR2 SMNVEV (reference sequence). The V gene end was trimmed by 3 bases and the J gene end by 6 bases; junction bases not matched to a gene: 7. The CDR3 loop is CASSFYRGEGQPQHF. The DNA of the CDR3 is TGTGCCAGCAGTTTCTACAGGGGGGAAGGTCAGCCCCAGCATTTT.

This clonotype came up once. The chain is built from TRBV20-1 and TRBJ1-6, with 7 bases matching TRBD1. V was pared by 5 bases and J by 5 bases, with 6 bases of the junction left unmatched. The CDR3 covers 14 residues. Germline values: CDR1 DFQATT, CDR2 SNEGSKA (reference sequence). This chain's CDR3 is CSAQQGRDNSPLHF. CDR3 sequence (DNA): TGCAGTGCTCAACAGGGGAGAGATAATTCACCCCTCCACTTT.

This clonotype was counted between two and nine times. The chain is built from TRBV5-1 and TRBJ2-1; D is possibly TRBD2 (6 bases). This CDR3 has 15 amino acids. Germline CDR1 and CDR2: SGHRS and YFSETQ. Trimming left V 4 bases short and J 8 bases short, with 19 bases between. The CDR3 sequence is CASSPQQLAIDEQFF. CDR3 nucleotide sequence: TGCGCCAGCAGCCCACAACAACTAGCTATCGATGAGCAGTTCTTC.

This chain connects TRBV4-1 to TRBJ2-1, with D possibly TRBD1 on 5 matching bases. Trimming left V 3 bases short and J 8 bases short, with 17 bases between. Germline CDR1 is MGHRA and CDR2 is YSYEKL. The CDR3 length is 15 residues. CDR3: CASSQSATVDYEQFF. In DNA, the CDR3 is TGCGCCAGCAGCCAGTCAGCGACAGTGGATTATGAGCAGTTCTTC.

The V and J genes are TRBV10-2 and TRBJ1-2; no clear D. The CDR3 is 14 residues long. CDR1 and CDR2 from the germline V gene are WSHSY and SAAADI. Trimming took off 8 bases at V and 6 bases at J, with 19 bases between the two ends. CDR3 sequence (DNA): TGCGCCAGCGTGGCGGGAACTCGGGCAAATGGCTACACCTTC. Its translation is CASVAGTRANGYTF.

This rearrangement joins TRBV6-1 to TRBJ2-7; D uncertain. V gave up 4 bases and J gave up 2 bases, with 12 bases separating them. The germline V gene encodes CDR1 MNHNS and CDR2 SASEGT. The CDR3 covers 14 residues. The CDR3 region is CASSADRVAYEQYF. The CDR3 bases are TGTGCCAGCAGTGCAGATCGAGTAGCCTACGAGCAGTACTTC.

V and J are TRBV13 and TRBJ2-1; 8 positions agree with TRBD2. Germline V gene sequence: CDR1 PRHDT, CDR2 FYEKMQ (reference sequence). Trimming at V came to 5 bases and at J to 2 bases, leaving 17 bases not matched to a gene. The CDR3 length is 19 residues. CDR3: CASSPRPRRASGPYNEQFF. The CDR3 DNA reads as TGTGCCAGCAGCCCCCGCCCCAGGCGGGCTAGCGGGCCCTACAATGAGCAGTTCTTC.

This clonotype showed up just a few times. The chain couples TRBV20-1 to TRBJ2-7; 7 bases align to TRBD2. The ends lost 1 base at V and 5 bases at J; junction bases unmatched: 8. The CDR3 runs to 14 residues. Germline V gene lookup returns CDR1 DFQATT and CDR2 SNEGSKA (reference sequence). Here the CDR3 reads CSARVSAGADEQYF. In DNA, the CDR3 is TGCAGTGCTAGAGTATCCGCGGGAGCCGACGAGCAGTACTTC.

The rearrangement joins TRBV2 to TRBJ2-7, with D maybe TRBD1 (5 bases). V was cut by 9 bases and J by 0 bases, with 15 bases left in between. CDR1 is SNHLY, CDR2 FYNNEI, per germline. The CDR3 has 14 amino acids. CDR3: CASLPGRNSYEQYF. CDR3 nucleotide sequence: TGTGCCAGTTTACCAGGGCGGAACTCCTACGAGCAGTACTTC.

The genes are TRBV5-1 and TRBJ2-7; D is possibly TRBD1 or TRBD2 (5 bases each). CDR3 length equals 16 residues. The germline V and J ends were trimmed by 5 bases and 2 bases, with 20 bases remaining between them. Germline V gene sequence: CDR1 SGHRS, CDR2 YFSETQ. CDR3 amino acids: CASRRAGPSDTYEQYF. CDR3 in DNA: TGCGCCAGCAGGAGGGCAGGGCCGAGCGACACCTACGAGCAGTACTTC.

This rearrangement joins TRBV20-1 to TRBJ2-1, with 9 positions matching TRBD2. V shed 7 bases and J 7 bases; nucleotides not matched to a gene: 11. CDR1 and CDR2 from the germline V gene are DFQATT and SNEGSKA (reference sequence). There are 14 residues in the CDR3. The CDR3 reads CSELAGIPANEQFF. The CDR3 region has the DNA TGCAGTGAGCTAGCGGGAATCCCCGCGAATGAGCAGTTCTTC.

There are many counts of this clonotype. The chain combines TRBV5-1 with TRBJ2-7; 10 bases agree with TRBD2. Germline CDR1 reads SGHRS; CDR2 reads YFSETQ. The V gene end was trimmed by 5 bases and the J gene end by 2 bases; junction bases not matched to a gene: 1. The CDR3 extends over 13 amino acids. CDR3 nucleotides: TGCGCCAGCAGACTAGCGGGGCCCTACGAGCAGTACTTC. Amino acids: CASRLAGPYEQYF.

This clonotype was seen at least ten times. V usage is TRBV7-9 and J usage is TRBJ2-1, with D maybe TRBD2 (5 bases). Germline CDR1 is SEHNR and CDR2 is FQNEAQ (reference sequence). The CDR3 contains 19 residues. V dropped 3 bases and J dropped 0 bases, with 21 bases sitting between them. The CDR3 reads CASSFVVWERRSSYNEQFF. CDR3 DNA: TGTGCCAGCAGCTTTGTCGTATGGGAGCGCCGGAGCTCCTACAATGAGCAGTTCTTC.

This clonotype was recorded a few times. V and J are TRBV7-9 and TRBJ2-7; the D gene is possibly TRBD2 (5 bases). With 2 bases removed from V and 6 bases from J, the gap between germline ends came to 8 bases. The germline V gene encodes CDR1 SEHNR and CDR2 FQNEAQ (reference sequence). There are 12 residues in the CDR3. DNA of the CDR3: TGTGCCAGCAGCTTATCGGGGATCGAGCAGTACTTC. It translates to CASSLSGIEQYF.

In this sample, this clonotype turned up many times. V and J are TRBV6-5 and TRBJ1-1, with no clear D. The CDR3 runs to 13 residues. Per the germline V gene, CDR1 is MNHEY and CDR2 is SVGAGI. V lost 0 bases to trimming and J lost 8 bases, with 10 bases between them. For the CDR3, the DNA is TGTGCCAGCAGTTACTCGGCGGAGGGAGAAGCTTTCTTT. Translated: CASSYSAEGEAFF.

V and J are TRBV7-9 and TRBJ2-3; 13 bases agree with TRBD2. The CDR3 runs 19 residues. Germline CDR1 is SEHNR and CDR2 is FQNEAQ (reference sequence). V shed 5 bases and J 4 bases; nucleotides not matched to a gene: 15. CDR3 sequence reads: CASSTISLAGGPESDTQYF. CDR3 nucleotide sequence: TGTGCCAGCAGCACCATCTCACTAGCGGGAGGGCCTGAGTCAGATACGCAGTATTTT.

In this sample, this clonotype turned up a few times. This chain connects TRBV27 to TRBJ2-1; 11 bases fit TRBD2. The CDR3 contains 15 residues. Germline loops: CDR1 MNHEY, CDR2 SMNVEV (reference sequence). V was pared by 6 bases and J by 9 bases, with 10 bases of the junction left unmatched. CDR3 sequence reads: CASSLTSGSFGEQFF. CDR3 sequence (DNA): TGTGCCAGCAGCCTCACTAGCGGGAGCTTCGGTGAGCAGTTCTTC.

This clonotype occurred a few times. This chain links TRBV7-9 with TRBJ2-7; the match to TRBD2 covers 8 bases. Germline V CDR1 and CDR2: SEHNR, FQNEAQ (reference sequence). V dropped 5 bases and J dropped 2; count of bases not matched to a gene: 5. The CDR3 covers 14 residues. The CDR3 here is CASSISGTTYEQYF. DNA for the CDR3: TGTGCCAGCAGCATTAGCGGGACCACCTACGAGCAGTACTTC. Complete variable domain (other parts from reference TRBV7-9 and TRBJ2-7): DTGVSQNPRHKITKRGQNVTFRCDPISEHNRLYWYRQTLGQGPEFLTYFQNEAQLEKSRLLSDRFSAERPKGSFSTLEIQRTEQGDSAMYLCASSISGTTYEQYFGPGTRLTVT.

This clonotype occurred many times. The CDR3 DNA follows: TGCAGTGCTAGAAGTGGAGGCGAGACCCAGTACTTC. This encodes CSARSGGETQYF. The chain carries TRBV20-1 and TRBJ2-5; tentatively, D is TRBD2 (5 bases). The germline V gene has CDR1 DFQATT and CDR2 SNEGSKA (reference sequence). Trimming stripped 2 bases from V and 5 bases from J, with 9 bases between. This CDR3 is built from 12 residues.

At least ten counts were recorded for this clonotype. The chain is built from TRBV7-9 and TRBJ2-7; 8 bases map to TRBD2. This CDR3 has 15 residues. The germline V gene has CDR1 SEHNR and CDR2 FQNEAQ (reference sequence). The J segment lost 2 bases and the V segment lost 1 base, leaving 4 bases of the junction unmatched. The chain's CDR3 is CASSLGGLAPYEQYF. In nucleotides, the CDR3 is TGTGCCAGCAGCTTAGGAGGACTAGCCCCCTACGAGCAGTACTTC.

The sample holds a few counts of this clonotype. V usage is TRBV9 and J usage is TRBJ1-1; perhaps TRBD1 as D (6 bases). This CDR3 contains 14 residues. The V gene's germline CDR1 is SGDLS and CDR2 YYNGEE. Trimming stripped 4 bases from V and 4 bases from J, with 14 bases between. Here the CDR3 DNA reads TGTGCCAGCAGCCCGATGGGGGCAGCCACTGAAGCTTTCTTT. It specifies CASSPMGAATEAFF.

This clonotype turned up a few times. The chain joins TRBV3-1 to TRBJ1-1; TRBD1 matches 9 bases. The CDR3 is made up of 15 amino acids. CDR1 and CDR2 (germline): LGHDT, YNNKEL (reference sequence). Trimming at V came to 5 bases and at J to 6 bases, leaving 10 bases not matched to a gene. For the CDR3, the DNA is TGTGCCAGCAGCTCCGGGACAGGGAGAGACGCTGAAGCTTTCTTT. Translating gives CASSSGTGRDAEAFF.

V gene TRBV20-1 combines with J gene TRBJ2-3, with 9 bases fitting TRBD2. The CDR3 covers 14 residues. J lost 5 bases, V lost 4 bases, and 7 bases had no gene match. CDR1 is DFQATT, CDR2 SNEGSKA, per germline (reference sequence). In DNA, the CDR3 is TGCAGTGCTATGAGGCTAGCGGGAAAAGATACGCAGTATTTT. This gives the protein CSAMRLAGKDTQYF.

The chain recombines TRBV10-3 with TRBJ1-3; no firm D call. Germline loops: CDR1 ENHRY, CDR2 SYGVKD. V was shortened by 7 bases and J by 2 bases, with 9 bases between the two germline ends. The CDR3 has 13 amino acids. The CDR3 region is CAITSAPGNTIYF. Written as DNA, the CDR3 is TGTGCCATCACCTCCGCCCCTGGAAACACCATATATTTT.

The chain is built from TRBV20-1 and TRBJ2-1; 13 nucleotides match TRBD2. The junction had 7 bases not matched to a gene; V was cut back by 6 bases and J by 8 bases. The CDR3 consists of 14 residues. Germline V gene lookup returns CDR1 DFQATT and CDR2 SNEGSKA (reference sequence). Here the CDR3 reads CSARTSGRADEQFF. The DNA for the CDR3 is TGCAGTGCGAGAACTAGCGGGAGGGCCGATGAGCAGTTCTTC.